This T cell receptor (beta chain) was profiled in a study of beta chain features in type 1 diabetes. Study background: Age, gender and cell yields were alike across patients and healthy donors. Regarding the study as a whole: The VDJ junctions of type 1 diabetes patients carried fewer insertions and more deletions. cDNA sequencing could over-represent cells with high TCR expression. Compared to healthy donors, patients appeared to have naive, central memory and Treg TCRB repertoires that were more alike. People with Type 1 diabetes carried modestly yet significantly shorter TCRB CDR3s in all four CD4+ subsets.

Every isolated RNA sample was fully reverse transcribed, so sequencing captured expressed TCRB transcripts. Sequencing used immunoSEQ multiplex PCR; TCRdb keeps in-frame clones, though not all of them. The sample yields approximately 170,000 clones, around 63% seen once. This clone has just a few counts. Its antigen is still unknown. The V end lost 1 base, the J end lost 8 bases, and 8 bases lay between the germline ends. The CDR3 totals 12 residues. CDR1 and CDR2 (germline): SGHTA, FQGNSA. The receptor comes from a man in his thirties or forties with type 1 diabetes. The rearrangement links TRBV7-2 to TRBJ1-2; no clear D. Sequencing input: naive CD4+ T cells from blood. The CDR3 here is CASSLVEGGYTF. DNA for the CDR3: TGTGCCAGCAGCTTAGTTGAGGGCGGCTACACCTTC.